This is a list of T cell receptor beta chains from one sample in a study of T cell responses to AZD1222 COVID-19 vaccine. Clones were read by immunoSEQ multiplex PCR, and TCRdb kept only the in-frame ones, dropping some. This sample yields more than 85,000 clones, of which almost 85% are seen a single time; approximately 15% belongs to the top ten. This specimen consisted of peripheral blood, obtained on day 0 of AZD1222 vaccination. The receptor source for this set is an adult in good health. The conserved cysteine and the conserved F or W are not part of the CDR3 here.

v_call	cdr3_aa
TRBV4-2	ASSPTYRTAANYGYT
TRBV9	ASSQRDRNTEAF
TRBV7-6	ASSRSPGTGLSYEQY
TRBV18	ASSPPGTKETQY
TRBV25-1	ASSRGVTGELF
TRBV6-5	ASSYSTGNTEAF
TRBV27	ASREGQGYYEQY
TRBV5-8	ASSSGRTGGAPDTQY
TRBV6-5	ASSFEGRSNQPQH
TRBV6-1	ASSEQGQGAIEAF
TRBV6-5	ASSYQGMGNQPQH
TRBV10-3	AISGSGPSTDTQY
TRBV11-3	ASSLAQRGGSEQY
TRBV7-8	ASSRDRAADTQY
TRBV12-5	ASGPDRALDSNQPQH
TRBV7-9	ASSYLKGVEKLF
TRBV18	ASSPPTWGDTQY
TRBV21-1	ASSTTGTGWFEAF
TRBV7-9	ASSVGRGVLNEKLF
TRBV2	ASSELGNQPQH
TRBV4-3	ASSQLISYNEQF
TRBV28	ASSVQGGGYT
TRBV3-1/TRBV3-2	ASSRWTGGYNEQF
TRBV28	ASSFGTGGRNEQF
TRBV24-1	ATSDLRSLDLPYGYT
TRBV28	ASSPSGRSWFKETQY
TRBV28	ASSLRVGLGEKLF
TRBV5-3	ARSSGPGQKNTEAF
TRBV18	ASSPQTGGAGNYGYT
TRBV7-3	ASSRTSGGGTQY
TRBV2	ASSEGLLSQPQH
TRBV15	ATSRQLDVIGELF
TRBV18	ASSPPSGGNYGYT
TRBV19	ASSRGTLNLDIQY
TRBV5-1	ASSALEVNTEAF
TRBV7-8	ASSLARGWGETQY
TRBV11-2	ASSLTGAGTGASEQY
TRBV9	ASCAGTTNEKLF
TRBV12-3/TRBV12-4	ASSLLMNTEAF
TRBV19	ASSQVTEAF
TRBV29-1	SVYGSANTGELF
TRBV7-8	ASSLVGTGGYNEQF